One sample yielded the 12 T cell receptor beta chains listed below, sequenced in a study of identical twins listed by TCRdb under 2016. Library method: 5' RACE. TCRdb lists the instrument as Illumina HiSeq 2000. The public reads were reprocessed in TCRdb via fastp at Q25 and MiXCR, keeping in-frame beta chains. Rows with one shared CDR3 protein collapse into an entry with the most common genes and DNA. The table for this sample lists about 240,000 distinct CDR3 sequences; 7% to 8.5% of them were counted only once. Less than 6.5% of the sample comes from the top ten. The data were also submitted as part of a second study, on yellow fever vaccine responses in identical twins.

The sample was CD8+ T cells sorted from blood. These receptors were collected from a woman younger than 35 in good health.

This clonotype was detected many times. The chain recombines TRBV20-1 with TRBJ2-1, with D possibly matching TRBD2 (6 bases). Between the trimmed V and J ends, which lost 0 bases and 2 bases, there was a span of 23 bases. Looked up from germline, CDR1 is DFQATT and CDR2 is SNEGSKA (reference sequence). This CDR3 region has 19 residues. The CDR3 reads CSARDLTPGTSNTYNEQFF. CDR3 DNA: TGCAGTGCTAGAGATCTCACACCAGGGACTTCCAACACCTACAATGAGCAGTTCTTC.

V gene TRBV6-1 combines with J gene TRBJ2-3, with D maybe TRBD2 (6 bases). The V gene lost 4 bases and the J gene lost 6 bases, with 20 bases spanning the gap. The CDR3 consists of 16 residues. The germline gives CDR1 MNHNS, CDR2 SASEGT. CDR3 region: CASSGGLGASEDTQYF. For the CDR3, the DNA is TGTGCCAGCAGTGGGGGACTGGGTGCCTCCGAGGATACGCAGTATTTT.

There are a few counts of this clonotype. The J gene is TRBJ2-7, the V gene TRBV28; D unresolved. The CDR3 is 11 residues long. The germline CDR1 and CDR2 sequences are MDHEN and SYDVKM. The ends were cut back, 6 bases at V and 5 bases at J, with 8 bases in the middle. The CDR3: CASSVLHEQYF. CDR3 coding DNA: TGTGCCAGCAGCGTACTACACGAGCAGTACTTC.

This clonotype was found a few times. This chain links TRBV3-1 with TRBJ2-2; D gene uncertain. The germline V and J ends were trimmed by 0 bases and 5 bases, with 7 bases remaining between them. The CDR3 has 14 amino acids. CDR1 is LGHDT, CDR2 YNNKEL, per germline (reference sequence). CDR3 sequence (DNA): TGTGCCAGCAGCCAAGATGCTTTTACCGGGGAGCTGTTTTTT. Protein sequence: CASSQDAFTGELFF. Looking up the rest from reference TRBV3-1 and TRBJ2-2 gives the full variable domain: DTAVSQTPKYLVTQMGNDKSIKCEQNLGHDTMYWYKQDSKKFLKIMFSYNNKELIINETVPNRFSPKSPDKAHLNLHINSLELGDSAVYFCASSQDAFTGELFFGEGSRLTVL.

This clonotype came up a few times. This chain links TRBV6-1 with TRBJ1-5; TRBD1 might be the D (6 bases). V lost 6 bases to trimming and J lost 1 base, with 22 bases between them. CDR3 size: 18 residues. Germline CDR1 reads MNHNS; CDR2 reads SASEGT. The CDR3 loop is CASSPPPGVERSNQPQHF. CDR3 sequence (DNA): TGTGCCAGCAGCCCTCCCCCAGGGGTCGAAAGGAGCAATCAGCCCCAGCATTTT.

This clonotype appeared a few times. The chain links TRBV29-1 to TRBJ2-7; 9 nucleotides align to TRBD1. Looked up from germline, CDR1 is SQVTM and CDR2 is ANQGSEA. Trimming at V came to 4 bases and at J to 2 bases, leaving 9 bases not matched to a gene. The CDR3 sequence is 15 residues long. CDR3 residues: CSVASRDRDTYEQYF. CDR3 nucleotide sequence: TGCAGCGTTGCAAGCCGGGACAGGGATACCTACGAGCAGTACTTC.

Only a few counts were recorded for this clonotype. CDR3 in amino acids: CATRDRAGTETQYF. CDR3 in DNA: TGTGCCACCAGGGACAGGGCAGGGACGGAGACCCAGTACTTC. The genes are TRBV24-1 and TRBJ2-5; TRBD1 agrees at 8 bases. V was pared by 7 bases and J by 5 bases, with 8 bases of the junction left unmatched. This CDR3 is built from 14 residues. Germline loops: CDR1 KGHDR, CDR2 SFDVKD.

There are a few counts of this clonotype. The chain links TRBV13 to TRBJ2-1; the D gene is possibly TRBD2 (6 bases). This CDR3 region has 14 residues. The germline V and J ends were trimmed by 5 bases and 8 bases, with 16 bases remaining between them. Germline CDR1 reads PRHDT; CDR2 reads FYEKMQ (reference sequence). CDR3 bases: TGTGCCAGCAGCCTCCTGAGTAGCGGAGATGAGCAGTTCTTC. Its protein product is CASSLLSSGDEQFF.

The chain is built from TRBV4-1 and TRBJ1-2; 7 bases map to TRBD1. Germline lookup yields CDR1 MGHRA and CDR2 YSYEKL. The ends lost 0 bases at V and 5 bases at J; junction bases unmatched: 21. This CDR3 has 20 residues. CDR3: CASSQDLRGRTGLKGYGYTF. The CDR3 region has the DNA TGCGCCAGCAGCCAAGATCTTCGGGGTCGGACAGGCCTCAAGGGGTATGGCTACACCTTC.

This clonotype was detected a few times. The rearrangement links TRBV9 to TRBJ2-7; 9 nucleotides line up with TRBD2. Losses at the gene ends were 0 bases for V and 1 base for J; bases not matched to a gene: 2. This CDR3 is built from 15 residues. Per germline, CDR1 SGDLS and CDR2 YYNGEE. The CDR3 loop is CASSVDSGSSYEQYF. Here the CDR3 DNA reads TGTGCCAGCAGCGTAGATAGCGGGAGTTCCTACGAGCAGTACTTC.

The table lists this clonotype with a few counts. The rearrangement joins TRBV29-1 to TRBJ2-1, with D maybe TRBD2 (5 bases). The germline V and J ends were trimmed by 3 bases and 6 bases, with 9 bases remaining between them. The CDR3 has 12 residues. Germline CDR1 reads SQVTM; CDR2 reads ANQGSEA. The CDR3 region is CSVDSGFNEQFF. DNA of the CDR3: TGCAGCGTTGATTCGGGGTTCAATGAGCAGTTCTTC.

This clonotype has more than one count but fewer than ten. The chain has TRBV20-1 and TRBJ2-2; D gene ambiguous. Per germline, CDR1 DFQATT and CDR2 SNEGSKA (reference sequence). The CDR3 spans 18 residues. The V end was cut by 7 bases, the J end by 5 bases, with 29 bases between. The CDR3 sequence: CSDLPNPYLSTGTGELFF. The DNA for the CDR3 is TGCAGTGACCTCCCGAATCCTTACCTTTCCACCGGGACCGGGGAGCTGTTTTTT.